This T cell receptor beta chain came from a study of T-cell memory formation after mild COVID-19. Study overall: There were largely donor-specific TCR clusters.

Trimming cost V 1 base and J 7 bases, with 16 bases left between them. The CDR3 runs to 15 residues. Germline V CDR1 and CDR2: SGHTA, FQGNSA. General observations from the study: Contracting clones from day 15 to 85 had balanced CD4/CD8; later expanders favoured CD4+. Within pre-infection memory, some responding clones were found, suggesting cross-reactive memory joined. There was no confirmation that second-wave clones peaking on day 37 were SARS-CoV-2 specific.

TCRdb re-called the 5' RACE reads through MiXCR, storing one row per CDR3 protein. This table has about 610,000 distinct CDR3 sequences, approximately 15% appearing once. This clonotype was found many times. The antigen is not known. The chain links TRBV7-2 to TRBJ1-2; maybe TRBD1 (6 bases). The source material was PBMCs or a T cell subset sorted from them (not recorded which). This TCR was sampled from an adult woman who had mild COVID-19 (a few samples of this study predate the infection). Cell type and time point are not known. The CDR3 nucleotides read TGTGCCAGCAGCTTAGATCCTTTGCCAGGGGTTGGCTACACCTTC. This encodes CASSLDPLPGVGYTF.